The present T cell receptor (beta chain) was sequenced within a study of shared clonotypes between healthy human individuals. With 1 base removed from V and 3 bases from J, the gap between germline ends came to 13 bases. The CDR3 runs to 16 residues. Germline V lookup: CDR1 SEHNR, CDR2 FQNEAQ (reference sequence). The run depth of the assay was deep. The repertoire was sequenced with immunoSEQ multiplex PCR; TCRdb's copy has only in-frame clones and lacks some. Of about 2.4 million clones listed, about 92% were seen once; the top ten hold around 0.14%. Every contributor of samples was a Caucasian grown-up residing in Nashville, Tennessee. General study results and limits: The study generally estimated greater richness for naive than memory subsets. Some clonotypes were shared by all four sorted-subset donors, while others were not shared. The non-shared ones had lower generation probabilities than the shared ones.

Note on this clone: No antigen is known for it.

V gene TRBV7-9 combines with J gene TRBJ1-5; D may be TRBD1 (6 bases). The source is a man in his late teens or twenties in good health. Source material: naive CD4+ T cells sorted from blood. Specified subset: CD45RA+ positively selected. The CDR3: CASSLGTGPSNQPQHF. Written as DNA, the CDR3 is TGTGCCAGCAGCTTAGGCACAGGGCCCTCCAATCAGCCCCAGCATTTT.